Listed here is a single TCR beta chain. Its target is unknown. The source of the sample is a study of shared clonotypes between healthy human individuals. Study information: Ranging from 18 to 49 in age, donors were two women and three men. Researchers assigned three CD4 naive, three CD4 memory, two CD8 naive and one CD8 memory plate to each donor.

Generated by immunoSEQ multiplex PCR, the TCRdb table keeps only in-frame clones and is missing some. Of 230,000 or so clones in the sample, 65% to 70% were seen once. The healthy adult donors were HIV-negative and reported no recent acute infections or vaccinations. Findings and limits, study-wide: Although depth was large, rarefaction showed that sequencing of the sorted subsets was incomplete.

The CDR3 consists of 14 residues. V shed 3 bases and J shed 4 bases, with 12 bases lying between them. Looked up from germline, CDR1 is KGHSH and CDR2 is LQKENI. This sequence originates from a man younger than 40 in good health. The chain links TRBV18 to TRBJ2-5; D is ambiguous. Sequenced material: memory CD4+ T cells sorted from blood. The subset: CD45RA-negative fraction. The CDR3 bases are TGTGCCAGCTCACCTGACATGTCAGGAGAGACCCAGTACTTC. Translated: CASSPDMSGETQYF. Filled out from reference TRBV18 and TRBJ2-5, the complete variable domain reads NAGVMQNPRHLVRRRGQEARLRCSPMKGHSHVYWYRQLPEEGLKFMVYLQKENIIDESGMPKERFSAEFPKEGPSILRIQQVVRGDSAAYFCASSPDMSGETQYFGPGTRLLVL.